The 16 T cell receptor beta chains reported below all come from one sample, sequenced in a study of blood T cell repertoires in COVID-19. Clones were read by immunoSEQ multiplex PCR, and TCRdb kept only the in-frame ones, dropping some. In the table there are 150,000 to 250,000 clones, around 87% of which are singletons. The sequenced sample consisted of PBMCs or T cells enriched from blood (not recorded which). These receptors were obtained from a woman aged 25 to 39 who had recovered from COVID-19.

The chain recombines TRBV25-1 with TRBJ2-1; D is perhaps TRBD2 (5 bases). The germline CDR1 and CDR2 sequences are MGHDK and SYGVNS. With 6 bases removed from V and 3 bases from J, the gap between germline ends came to 12 bases. The CDR3 is 14 residues long. CDR3 nucleotide sequence: TGTGCCAGCAGCCTCACGGGGTTCTACAATGAGCAGTTCTTC. It codes for CASSLTGFYNEQFF.

This rearrangement joins TRBV29-1 to TRBJ1-2, with TRBD1 matching 12 bases. Germline CDR1 SQVTM, CDR2 ANQGSEA. V shed 4 bases, J shed 7 bases, and the junction held 7 bases outside the gene matches. The length of the CDR3 is 14 residues. The CDR3 sequence is CSVVGTGGLGGYTF. The CDR3 nucleotides are TGCAGCGTTGTCGGGACAGGGGGCCTCGGTGGCTACACCTTC.

This rearrangement joins TRBV15 to TRBJ1-5, with D maybe TRBD1 (5 bases). V gave up 1 base and J gave up 4 bases, with 17 bases separating them. The CDR3 consists of 17 residues. In germline, CDR1 is LNHNV, CDR2 YYDKDF (reference sequence). The CDR3 DNA reads as TGTGCCACCAGCAGAGCCCCGAAAGCACGGGGGAATCAGCCCCAGCATTTT. Its protein is CATSRAPKARGNQPQHF.

As to this clone: This same CDR3 is encoded by further DNA sequences in the sample. The V call is TRBV4-3, the J call TRBJ1-1; a weak D match, TRBD1 (5 bases). The germline V gene encodes CDR1 LGHNA and CDR2 YSLEER. CDR3 length: 15 residues. V dropped 0 bases and J dropped 2 bases, with 10 bases sitting between them. The DNA for the CDR3 is TGCGCCAGCAGCCAAGATGGGGGAGGAAACACTGAAGCTTTCTTT. Translation gives CASSQDGGGNTEAFF.

The CDR3 DNA follows: TGTGCCAGCGACAAGAACGGAAACACCGGGGAGCTGTTTTTT. Translation gives CASDKNGNTGELFF. V gene TRBV6-5 combines with J gene TRBJ2-2; no reliable D call. The germline V and J ends were trimmed by 8 bases and 2 bases, with 12 bases remaining between them. The CDR3 is made up of 14 amino acids. Germline V gives CDR1 MNHEY, CDR2 SVGAGI.

The chain links TRBV6-5 to TRBJ2-1, with 7 bases aligning to TRBD2. From germline, CDR1 is MNHEY and CDR2 SVGAGI. V lost 4 bases, J lost 2 bases, and 8 bases stayed unmatched. The CDR3 runs to 16 residues. The CDR3 loop reads CASSSAGAGTYNEQFF. Here the CDR3 DNA reads TGTGCCAGCAGTTCCGCTGGAGCGGGGACCTACAATGAGCAGTTCTTC.

The chain uses TRBV24-1 and TRBJ2-5; 7 positions match TRBD2. CDR3 size: 13 residues. Germline trimming cut 5 bases from V and 5 bases from J; bases unmatched to any gene: 4. Germline V gives CDR1 KGHDR, CDR2 SFDVKD. CDR3 DNA sequence: TGTGCCACCAGTGTATTGGGGGGGGAGACCCAGTACTTC. This encodes CATSVLGGETQYF.

V usage is TRBV5-4 and J usage is TRBJ1-4; TRBD1 is a possible D gene (5 bases). The CDR3 totals 14 residues. In germline, CDR1 is SGHNT, CDR2 YYREEE (reference sequence). V was trimmed by 0 bases and J by 7 bases, leaving 10 bases between them. The CDR3 coding sequence is TGTGCCAGCAGCTTGGGAAGGGGAACTGAAAAACTGTTTTTT. Translated: CASSLGRGTEKLFF. Supplemented by reference TRBV5-4 and TRBJ1-4, the full variable domain reads ETGVTQSPTHLIKTRGQQVTLRCSSQSGHNTVSWYQQALGQGPQFIFQYYREEENGRGNFPPRFSGLQFPNYSSELNVNALELDDSALYLCASSLGRGTEKLFFGSGTQLSVL.

The V and J genes are TRBV4-3 and TRBJ2-7; D is ambiguous. The ends were cut back, 0 bases at V and 2 bases at J, with 14 bases in the middle. The germline CDR1 and CDR2 sequences are LGHNA and YSLEER. The CDR3 has 16 residues. CDR3: CASSQDRSSHTYEQYF. The DNA for the CDR3 is TGCGCCAGCAGCCAAGATCGGTCTAGTCACACCTACGAGCAGTACTTC.

The V gene is TRBV11-2, the J gene TRBJ1-1; no firm D call. Germline lookup yields CDR1 SGHAT and CDR2 FQNNGV. Trimming removed 2 bases at V and 1 base at J, with 8 bases between. This CDR3 has 14 residues. The CDR3 region is CASSLPPENTEAFF. The CDR3 DNA follows: TGTGCCAGCAGCTTACCACCAGAGAACACTGAAGCTTTCTTT.

The gene calls are TRBV4-3 and TRBJ1-1; 8 positions agree with TRBD1. The CDR3 runs 17 residues. V dropped 1 base and J dropped 1; count of bases not matched to a gene: 8. The germline V gene has CDR1 LGHNA and CDR2 YSLEER. CDR3 in amino acids: CASSQGYTGGSNTEAFF. The CDR3 DNA reads TGCGCCAGCAGCCAAGGGTATACAGGGGGGTCGAACACTGAAGCTTTCTTT.

This chain uses TRBV18 with TRBJ2-6; D may be TRBD2 (6 bases). CDR3 length: 16 amino acids. V lost 7 bases and J 3 bases, leaving 16 bases between the germline ends. Germline CDR1 and CDR2: KGHSH and LQKENI. CDR3 sequence: CASFATQGLGANVLTF. The CDR3 nucleotides read TGTGCCAGCTTCGCCACCCAGGGACTTGGGGCCAACGTCCTGACTTTC.

V and J are TRBV7-3 and TRBJ2-7, with D hard to call. The CDR3 consists of 15 residues. V lost 6 bases and J lost 1, with 16 bases in between. CDR1 and CDR2 from the germline V gene are SGHTA and FQGTGA. CDR3 bases: TGTGCCAGCAGTCCCGACGGGTATCGGTCCTACGAGCAGTACTTC. Translating gives CASSPDGYRSYEQYF.

The chain carries TRBV5-4 and TRBJ2-7; 8 bases agree with TRBD2. The trim removed 3 bases at V and 5 bases at J, leaving 7 bases unmatched. Germline CDR1 reads SGHNT; CDR2 reads YYREEE (reference sequence). The CDR3 runs to 14 residues. The CDR3 DNA is TGTGCCAGCAGCTCCGAGGGGACTAGTGACGAGCAGTACTTC. Its protein is CASSSEGTSDEQYF.

This clone showed up just a few times. V and J are TRBV4-1 and TRBJ1-1, with D tentatively TRBD1 (5 bases). V lost 1 base and J 0 bases, leaving 12 bases between the germline ends. The CDR3 has 16 residues. Germline V gene sequence: CDR1 MGHRA, CDR2 YSYEKL. For the CDR3, the DNA is TGCGCCAGCAGCCAAGGCAGGGCTGAGGTGAACACTGAAGCTTTCTTT. This translates into CASSQGRAEVNTEAFF.

The genes are TRBV30 and TRBJ2-7, with TRBD1 matching 11 bases. V trimming: 3 bases; J trimming: 1 base; junction bases outside the gene matches: 5. CDR3 size: 15 residues. CDR1 and CDR2 from the germline V gene are GTSNPN and SVGIG (reference sequence). The CDR3 nucleotides read TGTGCCTGGAGCTCGGACAGGGGGCCATCCTACGAGCAGTACTTC. Translating it yields CAWSSDRGPSYEQYF.